These T cell receptor beta chains were read from a single sample in a study of shared clonotypes between healthy human individuals. The assay was immunoSEQ multiplex PCR, and TCRdb's table has in-frame clones only and misses some. This table has millions of clones, 95% appearing once. Sequencing was carried out using naive CD4+ T cells sorted from blood. These receptors originate from a man aged 18 to 29 in good health. Each CDR3 is given with its conserved first and last residue. The order of the fields is D gene, J gene, clone size, V gene, CDR3 DNA, CDR3 protein. D genes are given only for firm matches. Not every row has a clone size; where given, it reads once, few, many or a size class.

d_call: -
j_call: TRBJ2-3
clone_size: -
v_call: TRBV6-6
cdr3_nt: TGTGCCAGCAGTTACAGGGTGTTCGGGACAGATACGCAGTATTTT
cdr3_aa: CASSYRVFGTDTQYF

d_call: -
j_call: TRBJ2-7
clone_size: -
v_call: TRBV5-1
cdr3_nt: TGCGCCAGCAGCTTGGAGAGTTCCCACGTTCGAGAGCAGTACTTC
cdr3_aa: CASSLESSHVREQYF

d_call: -
j_call: TRBJ2-1
clone_size: -
v_call: TRBV29-1
cdr3_nt: TGCAGCGTTTTGCCGAGACTATACAATGAGCAGTTCTTC
cdr3_aa: CSVLPRLYNEQFF

d_call: -
j_call: TRBJ2-2
clone_size: -
v_call: TRBV5-4
cdr3_nt: TGTGCCAGCAGCAGTAGAGGCTCGGTGAACACCGGGGAGCTGTTTTTT
cdr3_aa: CASSSRGSVNTGELFF

d_call: -
j_call: TRBJ1-5
clone_size: -
v_call: TRBV6-1
cdr3_nt: TGTGCCAGCAGTGAAATGACCCCTCTTACTAGTCAATCAGCCCAGCATTTT
cdr3_aa: CASSEMTPLTSQSAQHF

d_call: TRBD2
j_call: TRBJ2-7
clone_size: -
v_call: TRBV28
cdr3_nt: TGTGCCAGCAGTTTAAAGCGGGGGGCAACCTACGAGCAGTACTTC
cdr3_aa: CASSLKRGATYEQYF

d_call: -
j_call: TRBJ1-2
clone_size: -
v_call: TRBV7-9
cdr3_nt: TGTGCCAGCACCGGAAGGGTAGGGGCGTCACGATATGGCTACACCTTC
cdr3_aa: CASTGRVGASRYGYTF

d_call: -
j_call: TRBJ2-1
clone_size: -
v_call: TRBV5-1
cdr3_nt: TGCGCCAGCAGCTTGACCGGGGGACGTCCCTACAATGAGCAGTTCTTC
cdr3_aa: CASSLTGGRPYNEQFF

d_call: -
j_call: TRBJ2-7
clone_size: -
v_call: TRBV7-2
cdr3_nt: TGTGCCAGCAGCTTCGATCGGGGCTTCGGATACGAGCAGTACTTC
cdr3_aa: CASSFDRGFGYEQYF

d_call: -
j_call: TRBJ1-4
clone_size: -
v_call: TRBV10-3
cdr3_nt: TGTGCCATCAGCCCGACAGGTACCCCTACAACTAATGAAAAACTGTTTTTT
cdr3_aa: CAISPTGTPTTNEKLFF

d_call: -
j_call: TRBJ1-2
clone_size: -
v_call: TRBV30
cdr3_nt: TGTGCCTGGGGACTGGCTAACTATGGCTACACCTTC
cdr3_aa: CAWGLANYGYTF

d_call: TRBD2
j_call: TRBJ2-7
clone_size: -
v_call: TRBV7-2
cdr3_nt: TGTGCCAGCAGCGCTCGACTAGCGGGAGGCTCCGAGCAGTACTTC
cdr3_aa: CASSARLAGGSEQYF

d_call: -
j_call: TRBJ1-5
clone_size: -
v_call: TRBV5-1
cdr3_nt: TGCGCCAGCAGCCCCCTCCCAGGGGATAATCAGCCCCAGCATTTT
cdr3_aa: CASSPLPGDNQPQHF

d_call: TRBD2
j_call: TRBJ2-5
clone_size: -
v_call: TRBV2
cdr3_nt: TGTGCCAGCAGTGGAAGAAGACTAGCGGGAGGGCAGTGGAAGACCCAGTACTTC
cdr3_aa: CASSGRRLAGGQWKTQYF

d_call: -
j_call: TRBJ2-7
clone_size: -
v_call: TRBV7-3
cdr3_nt: TGTGCCAGCAGCCCAGAACAGTGGAACGAGCAGTACTTC
cdr3_aa: CASSPEQWNEQYF

d_call: TRBD2
j_call: TRBJ2-5
clone_size: once
v_call: TRBV2
cdr3_nt: TGTGCCAGCAGTGAAGATCCTAGCGGGGGGGCGAGGGAGACCCAGTACTTC
cdr3_aa: CASSEDPSGGARETQYF

d_call: TRBD1
j_call: TRBJ1-2
clone_size: -
v_call: TRBV5-1
cdr3_nt: TGCGCCAGCAGCTTTGGGACAGGGGGCAACTATGGCTACACCTTC
cdr3_aa: CASSFGTGGNYGYTF

d_call: -
j_call: TRBJ2-3
clone_size: -
v_call: TRBV10-3
cdr3_nt: TGTGCCATCAGTGAGTCGAGGGAAGATACGCAGTATTTT
cdr3_aa: CAISESREDTQYF

d_call: TRBD2
j_call: TRBJ2-7
clone_size: few
v_call: TRBV25-1
cdr3_nt: TGTGCCAGCAGTGACGGAGCGAGCGGGGGACGCTTC
cdr3_aa: CASSDGASGGRF

d_call: -
j_call: TRBJ1-2
clone_size: -
v_call: TRBV7-2
cdr3_nt: TGTGCCAGCAGCTTAGCGATAGCGAATAACTATGGCTACACCTTC
cdr3_aa: CASSLAIANNYGYTF

d_call: -
j_call: TRBJ1-6
clone_size: -
v_call: TRBV2
cdr3_nt: TGTGCCAGCAGTGAAACGGGGGGGTTCAATTCACCCCTCCACTTT
cdr3_aa: CASSETGGFNSPLHF

d_call: -
j_call: TRBJ2-3
clone_size: -
v_call: TRBV2
cdr3_nt: TGTGCCAGCACCGGAGGGAAGGCCACAGATACGCAGTATTTT
cdr3_aa: CASTGGKATDTQYF

d_call: -
j_call: TRBJ2-7
clone_size: -
v_call: TRBV6-6
cdr3_nt: TGTGCCAGCAGTTACTTAGGTGGCGAGCAGTACTTC
cdr3_aa: CASSYLGGEQYF

d_call: -
j_call: TRBJ2-7
clone_size: -
v_call: TRBV19
cdr3_nt: TGTGCCAGTAGTATAAGAGACTCCTACGAGCAGTACTTC
cdr3_aa: CASSIRDSYEQYF

d_call: TRBD1
j_call: TRBJ2-2
clone_size: -
v_call: TRBV18
cdr3_nt: TGTGCCAGCTCACCAATCCTTAAGGGACAGGGGAAAGTTCCCCTCGCGAACACCGGGGAGCTGTTTTTT
cdr3_aa: CASSPILKGQGKVPLANTGELFF

d_call: TRBD2
j_call: TRBJ2-1
clone_size: -
v_call: TRBV18
cdr3_nt: TGTGCCAGCTCACCCTTTAGCGGGGCTGAGCAGTTCTTC
cdr3_aa: CASSPFSGAEQFF

d_call: -
j_call: TRBJ2-5
clone_size: once
v_call: TRBV19
cdr3_nt: TGTGCCAGTAGTACTCTACAGGGAGCGAGGGAGACCCAGTACTTC
cdr3_aa: CASSTLQGARETQYF

d_call: -
j_call: TRBJ2-7
clone_size: -
v_call: TRBV7-9
cdr3_nt: TGTGCCAGCAGCACAATGAAGGTTCCCTCCTACGAGCAGTACTTC
cdr3_aa: CASSTMKVPSYEQYF

d_call: -
j_call: TRBJ1-2
clone_size: -
v_call: TRBV28
cdr3_nt: TGTGCCAGCAGTTTATTGGGGGCAGGGAAAGACTATGGCTACACCTTC
cdr3_aa: CASSLLGAGKDYGYTF

d_call: TRBD1
j_call: TRBJ1-2
clone_size: -
v_call: TRBV10-2
cdr3_nt: TGCGCCAGCAGTCCAACAGGGGGAGTTAACTATGGCTACACCTTC
cdr3_aa: CASSPTGGVNYGYTF

d_call: -
j_call: TRBJ1-2
clone_size: -
v_call: TRBV13
cdr3_nt: TGTGCCAGCAGCCCTCCGAGCCATAACTATGGCTACACCTTC
cdr3_aa: CASSPPSHNYGYTF

d_call: -
j_call: TRBJ1-6
clone_size: -
v_call: TRBV20-1
cdr3_nt: TGCAGTGCTAGAGATAATTCACCCCTCCACTTT
cdr3_aa: CSARDNSPLHF

d_call: TRBD1
j_call: TRBJ2-3
clone_size: -
v_call: TRBV9
cdr3_nt: TGTGCCAGCAGCCACCCTGACAGGGGCGCGCAGTATTTT
cdr3_aa: CASSHPDRGAQYF

d_call: TRBD1
j_call: TRBJ2-7
clone_size: -
v_call: TRBV27
cdr3_nt: TGTGCCAGCAGTACACCCGGGACAGCCAGGGGAGAGCAGTACTTC
cdr3_aa: CASSTPGTARGEQYF

d_call: TRBD2
j_call: TRBJ2-3
clone_size: -
v_call: TRBV7-2
cdr3_nt: TGTGCCAGCAGCCCGGGACTAGCGGGCTCCACAGATACGCAGTATTTT
cdr3_aa: CASSPGLAGSTDTQYF

d_call: -
j_call: TRBJ2-7
clone_size: -
v_call: TRBV7-2
cdr3_nt: TGTGCCAGCAGCACCGGGGCCTCCTACGAGCAGTACTTC
cdr3_aa: CASSTGASYEQYF

d_call: TRBD1
j_call: TRBJ1-2
clone_size: -
v_call: TRBV5-6
cdr3_nt: TGTGCCAGCAGCTTTCCGGGACAGGCCCCATATGGCTACACCTTC
cdr3_aa: CASSFPGQAPYGYTF

d_call: TRBD1
j_call: TRBJ2-7
clone_size: -
v_call: TRBV6-5
cdr3_nt: TGTGCCAGCAGTTCATACAGGGGCTCCGTCTACGAGCAGTACTTC
cdr3_aa: CASSSYRGSVYEQYF

d_call: -
j_call: TRBJ2-5
clone_size: -
v_call: TRBV30
cdr3_nt: TGTGCCTGGAGTGTGCAGGAGACCCAGTACTTC
cdr3_aa: CAWSVQETQYF

d_call: -
j_call: TRBJ2-2
clone_size: -
v_call: TRBV2
cdr3_nt: TGTGCCAGCAGTGTGGACAGCTTTACCGGGGAGCTGTTTTTT
cdr3_aa: CASSVDSFTGELFF